These T cell receptor beta chains were read from a single sample in a study of blood T cell repertoires in COVID-19. Measured with immunoSEQ multiplex PCR; TCRdb has only the in-frame clones, and not every one. Of under 200,000 clones in the sample, around 87% were seen once. The sequenced material came from peripheral blood. The receptors here all came from a man aged 40-50 years with active or convalescent COVID-19. Both conserved end residues are part of each CDR3. Each record gives: J gene, clone size, V gene, D gene, CDR3 DNA, CDR3 protein. D genes are given only for firm matches. Size is stated for part of the rows, as once, few or many counts, or as a class when the clone is expanded.

j_call: TRBJ2-2
clone_size: .
v_call: TRBV5-1
d_call: TRBD1
cdr3_nt: TGCGCCAGCAGCTCGACAGGGGAGAACACCGGGGAGCTGTTTTTT
cdr3_aa: CASSSTGENTGELFF

j_call: TRBJ2-4
clone_size: .
v_call: TRBV9
d_call: .
cdr3_nt: TGTGCCAGCAGCTCACCGACCACAGTGGGAAACATTCAGTACTTC
cdr3_aa: CASSSPTTVGNIQYF

j_call: TRBJ2-1
clone_size: .
v_call: TRBV7-8
d_call: .
cdr3_nt: TGTGCCAGCAGTATGGACTGGCAATACAATGAGCAGTTCTTC
cdr3_aa: CASSMDWQYNEQFF

j_call: TRBJ2-7
clone_size: .
v_call: TRBV4-2
d_call: TRBD1
cdr3_nt: TGTGCCAGCAGCCACAGGGACAGTGACTCCTACGAGCAGTACTTC
cdr3_aa: CASSHRDSDSYEQYF

j_call: TRBJ1-1
clone_size: once
v_call: TRBV5-1
d_call: TRBD1
cdr3_nt: TGCGCCAGCAGCGCACAGGGGGCGGGTACTGAAGCTTTCTTT
cdr3_aa: CASSAQGAGTEAFF

j_call: TRBJ1-2
clone_size: .
v_call: TRBV6-5
d_call: .
cdr3_nt: TGTGCCAGCAGCCCAGGGAGGTGGGACTATGGCTACACCTTC
cdr3_aa: CASSPGRWDYGYTF

j_call: TRBJ2-4
clone_size: few
v_call: TRBV20-1
d_call: .
cdr3_nt: TGCAGTGCAATAACAGATAACATTCAGTACTTC
cdr3_aa: CSAITDNIQYF

j_call: TRBJ1-1
clone_size: .
v_call: TRBV6-5
d_call: .
cdr3_nt: TGTGCCAGCAGGGAGAATTTGGGCACTGAAGCTTTCTTT
cdr3_aa: CASRENLGTEAFF

j_call: TRBJ1-1
clone_size: .
v_call: TRBV4-2
d_call: .
cdr3_nt: TGTGCCAGCAGCCAAGATCGTTTTCGGGGGAGGAACACTGAAGCTTTCTTT
cdr3_aa: CASSQDRFRGRNTEAFF

j_call: TRBJ1-6
clone_size: .
v_call: TRBV4-3
d_call: TRBD1
cdr3_nt: TGCGCCAGCAGCCAAGATCGAGGGACAGACTGGTCACCCCTCCACTTT
cdr3_aa: CASSQDRGTDWSPLHF

j_call: TRBJ2-7
clone_size: .
v_call: TRBV7-2
d_call: TRBD2
cdr3_nt: TGTGCCAGCAGCTTAAGGACTAGTTATTACGAGCAGTACTTC
cdr3_aa: CASSLRTSYYEQYF

j_call: TRBJ1-5
clone_size: .
v_call: TRBV29-1
d_call: TRBD1
cdr3_nt: TGCAGCGTCTGGACAGGGGGGCGACAGCCCCAGCATTTT
cdr3_aa: CSVWTGGRQPQHF

j_call: TRBJ2-1
clone_size: .
v_call: TRBV2
d_call: TRBD2
cdr3_nt: TGTGCCACCACGACATTTAGCGGGGGAATCAATGAGCAGTTCTTC
cdr3_aa: CATTTFSGGINEQFF

j_call: TRBJ1-6
clone_size: .
v_call: TRBV18
d_call: TRBD1
cdr3_nt: TGTGCCAGCTCACCATCGGGACAGGTAACTTCACCCCTCCACTTT
cdr3_aa: CASSPSGQVTSPLHF

j_call: TRBJ1-1
clone_size: .
v_call: TRBV28
d_call: .
cdr3_nt: TGTGCCAGCAGTGAGGGGGCTGAAGCTTTCTTT
cdr3_aa: CASSEGAEAFF

j_call: TRBJ1-2
clone_size: .
v_call: TRBV9
d_call: .
cdr3_nt: TGTGCCAGCAGCGCGGACAGAAACTATGGCTACACCTTC
cdr3_aa: CASSADRNYGYTF

j_call: TRBJ1-2
clone_size: .
v_call: TRBV3-1/TRBV3-2
d_call: .
cdr3_nt: TGTGCCAGCAGCCAAGCGGGACACCGGATTGAGACCTTC
cdr3_aa: CASSQAGHRIETF

j_call: TRBJ1-4
clone_size: .
v_call: TRBV2
d_call: TRBD1
cdr3_nt: TGTGCCAGCAGTAGGGACAGGGCCATTGAAAAACTGTTTTTT
cdr3_aa: CASSRDRAIEKLFF

j_call: TRBJ1-3
clone_size: once
v_call: TRBV30
d_call: .
cdr3_nt: TGTGCCTGGGACAGGTTTCGCTCTGGAAACACCATATATTTT
cdr3_aa: CAWDRFRSGNTIYF

j_call: TRBJ2-5
clone_size: .
v_call: TRBV19
d_call: .
cdr3_nt: TGTGCCAGTACCGTGACAGGCGGGGAGACCCAGTACTTC
cdr3_aa: CASTVTGGETQYF

j_call: TRBJ2-7
clone_size: .
v_call: TRBV7-2
d_call: TRBD2
cdr3_nt: TGTGCCAGCAGCTTAGCGGCGAGCGGGGGGGACAAATACTACGAGCAGTACTTC
cdr3_aa: CASSLAASGGDKYYEQYF

j_call: TRBJ1-4
clone_size: .
v_call: TRBV6-1
d_call: .
cdr3_nt: TGTGCCAGCAGTGACCTACTAAGAGGTGAAAAACTGTTTTTT
cdr3_aa: CASSDLLRGEKLFF

j_call: TRBJ1-2
clone_size: .
v_call: TRBV19
d_call: TRBD1
cdr3_nt: TGTGCCAGCACTAACCGGGGGACAGGGGGCAGGTCGGGCTATGGCTACACCTTC
cdr3_aa: CASTNRGTGGRSGYGYTF

j_call: TRBJ2-1
clone_size: .
v_call: TRBV7-3
d_call: .
cdr3_nt: TGTGCCAGCAGCTTAATCCCTAGCTCCTACAATGAGCAGTTCTTC
cdr3_aa: CASSLIPSSYNEQFF

j_call: TRBJ1-3
clone_size: .
v_call: TRBV7-9
d_call: .
cdr3_nt: TGTGCCAGCAGCCGCCTAAGGGGCTCTGGAAACACCATATATTTT
cdr3_aa: CASSRLRGSGNTIYF

j_call: TRBJ1-2
clone_size: .
v_call: TRBV5-1
d_call: .
cdr3_nt: TGCGCCAGCAGCTCCGCGGGGGGTAGTGGCTACACCTTC
cdr3_aa: CASSSAGGSGYTF

j_call: TRBJ1-1
clone_size: .
v_call: TRBV11-2
d_call: .
cdr3_nt: TGTGCCAGCAGCTTAGGGAGCAGGGGGAACACTGAAGCTTTCTTT
cdr3_aa: CASSLGSRGNTEAFF

j_call: TRBJ1-2
clone_size: .
v_call: TRBV7-8
d_call: .
cdr3_nt: TGTGCCAGCAGCCACACCCAAGGGACTTATGGCTACACCTTC
cdr3_aa: CASSHTQGTYGYTF

j_call: TRBJ1-2
clone_size: .
v_call: TRBV19
d_call: .
cdr3_nt: TGTGCCAGTAGTCGGGACAAACATGGCTACACCTTC
cdr3_aa: CASSRDKHGYTF

j_call: TRBJ1-1
clone_size: .
v_call: TRBV7-9
d_call: .
cdr3_nt: TGTGCCAGCAGCCCGCCAGATGCCGACACTGAAGCTTTCTTT
cdr3_aa: CASSPPDADTEAFF

j_call: TRBJ1-2
clone_size: .
v_call: TRBV5-1
d_call: TRBD1
cdr3_nt: TGCGCCAGCAGCGCACAGGGGGCTCACTATGGCTACACCTTC
cdr3_aa: CASSAQGAHYGYTF

j_call: TRBJ2-7
clone_size: once
v_call: TRBV13
d_call: .
cdr3_nt: TGTGCCAGCAGCGCGGGACCGAGCTCCTACGAGCAGTACTTC
cdr3_aa: CASSAGPSSYEQYF

j_call: TRBJ1-4
clone_size: .
v_call: TRBV5-6
d_call: TRBD1
cdr3_nt: TGTGCCAGCAGCATGACAGGGAATGAAAAACTGTTTTTT
cdr3_aa: CASSMTGNEKLFF

j_call: TRBJ2-2
clone_size: .
v_call: TRBV5-1
d_call: TRBD2
cdr3_nt: TGCGCCAGCAGCTTAAGCAGCGGGGGCACCGGGGAGCTGTTTTTT
cdr3_aa: CASSLSSGGTGELFF

j_call: TRBJ1-2
clone_size: .
v_call: TRBV19
d_call: TRBD1
cdr3_nt: TGTGCCAGTAGTATGGGCAGGGGGCGAGGTTCAATTGGCTACACCTTC
cdr3_aa: CASSMGRGRGSIGYTF

j_call: TRBJ2-7
clone_size: .
v_call: TRBV4-3
d_call: TRBD1
cdr3_nt: TGCGCCAGCAGCCATGGGACAGGGGATTCCTTCTCCTACGAGCAGTACTTC
cdr3_aa: CASSHGTGDSFSYEQYF

j_call: TRBJ2-2
clone_size: .
v_call: TRBV2
d_call: .
cdr3_nt: TGTGCCAGCAGTGAATTGGGCAGCCCGAACACCGGGGAGCTGTTTTTT
cdr3_aa: CASSELGSPNTGELFF

j_call: TRBJ1-5
clone_size: .
v_call: TRBV2
d_call: .
cdr3_nt: TGTGCCAGCAGTGAGCGTCCACGGGGCAATCAGCCCCAGCATTTT
cdr3_aa: CASSERPRGNQPQHF

j_call: TRBJ2-3
clone_size: .
v_call: TRBV9
d_call: .
cdr3_nt: TGTGCCAGCAGCACTACAGGGTGGGGCACAGATACGCAGTATTTT
cdr3_aa: CASSTTGWGTDTQYF

j_call: TRBJ1-1
clone_size: .
v_call: TRBV5-1
d_call: TRBD1
cdr3_nt: TGCGCCAGCAGCTCTACAGGGGGCAGGGCTGAAGCTTTCTTT
cdr3_aa: CASSSTGGRAEAFF

j_call: TRBJ2-7
clone_size: .
v_call: TRBV2
d_call: .
cdr3_nt: TGTGCCATCGACACAGGGACCGGGAACGAGCAGTACTTC
cdr3_aa: CAIDTGTGNEQYF

j_call: TRBJ2-7
clone_size: .
v_call: TRBV5-4
d_call: TRBD2
cdr3_nt: TGTGCCAGCAGCTTGGCCGGGACTAGTCCTCGTGAGCAGTACTTC
cdr3_aa: CASSLAGTSPREQYF

j_call: TRBJ2-2
clone_size: .
v_call: TRBV9
d_call: .
cdr3_nt: TGTGCCAGCAGCTTATGGTCGTCGGGGGACACCGGGGAGCTGTTTTTT
cdr3_aa: CASSLWSSGDTGELFF

j_call: TRBJ2-1
clone_size: .
v_call: TRBV11-2
d_call: TRBD2
cdr3_nt: TGTGCCAGCAGCTTAGGGGTATCTAGCGGGGGGTACAATGAGCAGTTCTTC
cdr3_aa: CASSLGVSSGGYNEQFF

j_call: TRBJ2-3
clone_size: .
v_call: TRBV9
d_call: TRBD1
cdr3_nt: TGTGCCAGCAGCATACGAGGGACAGGGGAAGATACGCAGTATTTT
cdr3_aa: CASSIRGTGEDTQYF

j_call: TRBJ1-5
clone_size: many
v_call: TRBV19
d_call: .
cdr3_nt: TGTGCCAGTACCACAAAACCTTTCGGGTCGAGCAATCAGCCCCAGCATTTT
cdr3_aa: CASTTKPFGSSNQPQHF

j_call: TRBJ2-2
clone_size: once
v_call: TRBV18
d_call: .
cdr3_nt: TGTGCCAGCTCACCTTGGGCAGGGTATGGCACCGGGGAGCTGTTTTTT
cdr3_aa: CASSPWAGYGTGELFF

j_call: TRBJ1-1
clone_size: few
v_call: TRBV6-5
d_call: TRBD1
cdr3_nt: TGTGCCAGCGGGGCCTCGACAGGGCCCACTGAAGCTTTCTTT
cdr3_aa: CASGASTGPTEAFF

j_call: TRBJ2-3
clone_size: .
v_call: TRBV27
d_call: .
cdr3_nt: TGTGCCAGCAGCCGAAGGGGAGTGCAGGGGGGTTTCTCCTATACGCAGTATTTT
cdr3_aa: CASSRRGVQGGFSYTQYF